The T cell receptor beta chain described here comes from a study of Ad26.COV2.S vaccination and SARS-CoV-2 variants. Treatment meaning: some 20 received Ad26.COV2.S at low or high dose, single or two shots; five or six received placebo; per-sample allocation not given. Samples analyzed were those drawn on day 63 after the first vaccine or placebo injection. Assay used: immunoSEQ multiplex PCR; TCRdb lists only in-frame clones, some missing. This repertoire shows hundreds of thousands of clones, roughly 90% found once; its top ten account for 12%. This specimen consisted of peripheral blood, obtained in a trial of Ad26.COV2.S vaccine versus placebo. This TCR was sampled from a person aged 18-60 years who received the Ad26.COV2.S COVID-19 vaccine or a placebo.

The CDR3: CASSLFGLAGGPNSYNEQFF. DNA for the CDR3: TGTGCCAGCAGTTTATTTGGTCTAGCGGGAGGGCCTAACTCCTACAATGAGCAGTTCTTC. The chain is built from TRBV27 and TRBJ2-1; TRBD2 aligns across 12 bases. Unmatched junction bases numbered 10, after V lost 1 base and J lost 0 bases. Germline CDR1 reads MNHEY; CDR2 reads SMNVEV (reference sequence). There are 20 residues in the CDR3.